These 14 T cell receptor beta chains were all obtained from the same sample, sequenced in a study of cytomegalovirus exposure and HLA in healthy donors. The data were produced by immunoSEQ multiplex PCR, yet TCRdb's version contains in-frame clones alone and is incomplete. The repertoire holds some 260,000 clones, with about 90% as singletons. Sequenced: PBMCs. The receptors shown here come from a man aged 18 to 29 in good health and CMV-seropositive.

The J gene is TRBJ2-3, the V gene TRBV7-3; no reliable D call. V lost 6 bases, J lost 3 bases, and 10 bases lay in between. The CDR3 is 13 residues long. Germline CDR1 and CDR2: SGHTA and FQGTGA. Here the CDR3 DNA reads TGTGCCAGCAGTGCGGTCCAAACAGATACGCAGTATTTT. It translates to CASSAVQTDTQYF.

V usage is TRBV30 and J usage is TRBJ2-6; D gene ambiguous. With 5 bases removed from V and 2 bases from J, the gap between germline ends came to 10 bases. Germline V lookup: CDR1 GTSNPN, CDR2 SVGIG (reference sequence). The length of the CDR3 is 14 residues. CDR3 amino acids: CAWGLGTGANVLTF. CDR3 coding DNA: TGTGCCTGGGGGTTGGGGACTGGGGCCAACGTCCTGACTTTC.

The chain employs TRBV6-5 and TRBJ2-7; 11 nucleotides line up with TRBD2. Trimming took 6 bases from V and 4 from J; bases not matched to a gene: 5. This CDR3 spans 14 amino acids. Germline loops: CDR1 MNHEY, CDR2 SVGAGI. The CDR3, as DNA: TGTGCCAGCAGCCTCGGGACTAGCGGTTACGAGCAGTACTTC. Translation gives CASSLGTSGYEQYF.

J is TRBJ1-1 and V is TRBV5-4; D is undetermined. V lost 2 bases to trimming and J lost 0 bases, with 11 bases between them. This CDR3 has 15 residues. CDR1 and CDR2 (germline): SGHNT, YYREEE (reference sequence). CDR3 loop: CASSFTPTVNTEAFF. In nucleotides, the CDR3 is TGTGCCAGCAGCTTTACTCCTACAGTGAACACTGAAGCTTTCTTT.

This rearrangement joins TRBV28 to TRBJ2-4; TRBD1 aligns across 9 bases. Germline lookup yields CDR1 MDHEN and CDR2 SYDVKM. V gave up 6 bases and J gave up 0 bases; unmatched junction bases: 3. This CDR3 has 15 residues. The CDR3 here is CASRGQGLAKNIQYF. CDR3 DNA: TGTGCCAGCAGGGGACAGGGACTAGCCAAAAACATTCAGTACTTC. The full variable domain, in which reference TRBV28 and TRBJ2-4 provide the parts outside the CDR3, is DVKVTQSSRYLVKRTGEKVFLECVQDMDHENMFWYRQDPGLGLRLIYFSYDVKMKEKGDIPEGYSVSREKKERFSLILESASTNQTSMYLCASRGQGLAKNIQYFGAGTRLSVL.

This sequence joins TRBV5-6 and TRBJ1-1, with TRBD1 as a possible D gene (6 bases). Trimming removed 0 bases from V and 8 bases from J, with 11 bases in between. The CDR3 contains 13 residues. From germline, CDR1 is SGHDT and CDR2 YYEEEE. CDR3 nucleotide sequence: TGTGCCAGCAGCTTGGTGGACAGCAAAGAAGCTTTCTTT. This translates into CASSLVDSKEAFF.

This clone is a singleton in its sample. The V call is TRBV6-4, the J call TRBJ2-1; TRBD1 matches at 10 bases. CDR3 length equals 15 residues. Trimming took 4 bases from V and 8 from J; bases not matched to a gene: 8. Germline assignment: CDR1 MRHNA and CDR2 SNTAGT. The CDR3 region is CASSVGTGEGDEQFF. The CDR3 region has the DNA TGTGCCAGCAGTGTTGGGACAGGGGAGGGCGATGAGCAGTTCTTC.

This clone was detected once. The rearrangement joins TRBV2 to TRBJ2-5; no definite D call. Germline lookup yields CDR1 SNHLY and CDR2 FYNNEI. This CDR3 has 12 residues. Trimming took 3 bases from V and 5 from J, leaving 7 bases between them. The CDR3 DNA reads TGTGCCAGCAGTGATCTTCGGGAGACCCAGTACTTC. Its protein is CASSDLRETQYF.

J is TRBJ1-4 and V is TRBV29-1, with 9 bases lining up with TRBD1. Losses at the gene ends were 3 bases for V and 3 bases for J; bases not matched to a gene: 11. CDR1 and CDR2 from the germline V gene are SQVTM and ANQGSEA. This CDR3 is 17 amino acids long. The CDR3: CSVETGTGIGSNEKLFF. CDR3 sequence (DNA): TGCAGCGTTGAGACCGGGACAGGGATTGGTTCTAATGAAAAACTGTTTTTT.

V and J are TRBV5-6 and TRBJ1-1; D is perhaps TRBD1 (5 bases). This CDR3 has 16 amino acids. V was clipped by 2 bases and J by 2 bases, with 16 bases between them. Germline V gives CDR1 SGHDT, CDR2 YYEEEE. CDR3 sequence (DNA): TGTGCCAGCAGCTTATTCAACCCCCAGGGAAACACTGAAGCTTTCTTT. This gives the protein CASSLFNPQGNTEAFF.

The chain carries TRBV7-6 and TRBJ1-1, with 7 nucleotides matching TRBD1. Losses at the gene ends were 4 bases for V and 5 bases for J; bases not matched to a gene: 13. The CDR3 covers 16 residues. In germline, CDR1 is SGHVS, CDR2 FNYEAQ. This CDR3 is CASSSSKTTGATEAFF. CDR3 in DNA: TGTGCCAGCAGCTCTTCAAAAACCACAGGGGCAACTGAAGCTTTCTTT.

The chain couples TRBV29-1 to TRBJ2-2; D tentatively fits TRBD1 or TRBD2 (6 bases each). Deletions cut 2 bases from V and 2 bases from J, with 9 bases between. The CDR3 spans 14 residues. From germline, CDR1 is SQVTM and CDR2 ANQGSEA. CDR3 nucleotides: TGCAGCGTTGAAAGGGGGGTAAACACCGGGGAGCTGTTTTTT. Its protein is CSVERGVNTGELFF.

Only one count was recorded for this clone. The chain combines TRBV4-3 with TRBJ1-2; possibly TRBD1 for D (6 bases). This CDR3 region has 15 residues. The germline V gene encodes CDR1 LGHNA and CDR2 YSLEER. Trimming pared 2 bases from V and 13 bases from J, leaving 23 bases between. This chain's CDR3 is CASSQSPDSSLVCTF. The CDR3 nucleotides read TGCGCCAGCAGCCAATCCCCGGACAGCTCTTTGGTTTGCACCTTC.

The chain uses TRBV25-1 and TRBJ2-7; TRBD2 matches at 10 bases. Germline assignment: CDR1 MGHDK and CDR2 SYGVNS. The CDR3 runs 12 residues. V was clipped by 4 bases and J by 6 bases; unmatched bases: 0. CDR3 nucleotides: TGTGCCAGCAGTGCTAGCGGGAGCGAGCAGTACTTC. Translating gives CASSASGSEQYF.